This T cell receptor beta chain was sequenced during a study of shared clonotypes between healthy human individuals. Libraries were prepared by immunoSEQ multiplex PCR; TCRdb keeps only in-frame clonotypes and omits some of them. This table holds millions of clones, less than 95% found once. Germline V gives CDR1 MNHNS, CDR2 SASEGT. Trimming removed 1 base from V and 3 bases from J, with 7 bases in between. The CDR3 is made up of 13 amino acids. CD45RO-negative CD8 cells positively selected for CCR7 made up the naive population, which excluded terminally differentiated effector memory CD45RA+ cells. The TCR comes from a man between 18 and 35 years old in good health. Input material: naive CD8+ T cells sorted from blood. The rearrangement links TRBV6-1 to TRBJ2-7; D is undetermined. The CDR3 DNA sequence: TGTGCCAGCAGTGAAGACCGAATCTACGAGCAGTACTTC. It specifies CASSEDRIYEQYF.